Included here is one T cell receptor (beta chain) sequence, with context. Only in-frame clones appear in the TCRdb table, and some are missing; sequencing was by immunoSEQ multiplex PCR. The sample lists 300,000 to 500,000 clones, about nine tenths seen once, with under 4% in the top ten. Sample treatment: roughly 18 received Ad26.COV2.S at low or high dose, single or two shots; roughly five received placebo; per-sample allocation not given. Day 63 following the first vaccine or placebo injection was when the samples were taken. This sample was taken from a study of Ad26.COV2.S vaccination and SARS-CoV-2 variants. This clonotype originated in a person between 18 and 59 years old who received the Ad26.COV2.S COVID-19 vaccine or a placebo. This material consisted of peripheral blood, taken in a trial of Ad26.COV2.S vaccine versus placebo.

CDR3 nucleotide sequence: TGTGCCAGCAGCCGAGGACAAAGGGGGCCTTCTTCACCCCTCCACTTT. This sequence encodes CASSRGQRGPSSPLHF. The V and J genes are TRBV14 and TRBJ1-6; 7 nucleotides agree with TRBD1. CDR3 length: 16 residues. Germline V lookup: CDR1 SGHDN, CDR2 FVKESK. The J segment lost 9 bases and the V segment lost 4 bases, leaving 12 bases of the junction unmatched.